This is a list of T cell receptor beta chains from one sample in a study of shared clonotypes between healthy human individuals. Some clones are missing from TCRdb's copy, which holds only in-frame ones; the method was immunoSEQ multiplex PCR. This table has 850,000 to 1,100,000 clones, 70% to 80% appearing once. Sequenced: memory CD4+ T cells from PBMCs. Receptors were obtained from a man between 18 and 35 years old in good health. Some clones in this sample may be carry-over from other donors' samples. CDR3s include the opening cysteine and the closing phenylalanine or tryptophan. Each record gives: V gene, D gene, J gene, clone size, CDR3 protein, CDR3 DNA. The D gene is left open where the match is weak. Not all rows give a size; the values are once, few, many and, for expanded clones, a class.

>TRBV5-6|.|TRBJ2-2|.
CASSLYGDAGELFF
TGTGCCAGCAGCTTGTATGGGGACGCCGGGGAGCTGTTTTTT
>TRBV6-5|.|TRBJ2-4|few
CASRRPVENIQYF
TGTGCCAGCAGACGACCGGTAGAAAACATTCAGTACTTC
>TRBV28|.|TRBJ1-2|.
CASSRAGLNYGYTF
TGTGCCAGCAGTCGCGCAGGGTTAAACTATGGCTACACCTTC
>TRBV29-1|.|TRBJ2-6|.
CSVPRTNTSSGANVLTF
TGCAGCGTTCCGCGGACAAATACAAGCTCTGGGGCCAACGTCCTGACTTTC
>TRBV5-1|.|TRBJ1-1|.
CASSLVGDDTEAFF
TGCGCCAGCAGCTTGGTAGGGGATGACACTGAAGCTTTCTTT
>TRBV5-6|TRBD1|TRBJ1-3|.
CASSLEGRGRNTIYF
TGTGCCAGCAGCTTGGAGGGCAGGGGGAGAAACACCATATATTTT
>TRBV28|.|TRBJ2-7|.
CASRSPGSSYEQYF
TGTGCCAGCAGGAGTCCGGGGAGCTCCTACGAGCAGTACTTC
>TRBV4-1|TRBD1|TRBJ2-5|.
CASSQDGTGVAETQYF
TGCGCCAGCAGCCAAGATGGGACAGGGGTGGCGGAGACCCAGTACTTC
>TRBV7-2|.|TRBJ2-7|.
CASSRSGTGYEQYF
TGTGCCAGCAGTAGGTCGGGGACGGGATACGAGCAGTACTTC
>TRBV10-3|.|TRBJ2-5|.
CAIGSNVTGLSSPQYF
TGTGCCATTGGCAGCAACGTAACGGGACTTTCCAGCCCCCAGTACTTC
>TRBV6-5|TRBD1|TRBJ2-3|.
CASSLVGTGESTQYF
TGTGCCAGCAGTCTGGTTGGGACAGGGGAAAGTACGCAGTATTTT
>TRBV5-8|TRBD2|TRBJ2-5|.
CASSGTSGSLETQYF
TGTGCCAGCAGCGGGACTAGCGGGAGCTTGGAGACCCAGTACTTC
>TRBV5-4|.|TRBJ2-3|.
CASSPSFGAKEDTQYF
TGTGCCAGCAGCCCATCTTTCGGGGCTAAGGAAGATACGCAGTATTTT
>TRBV7-9|.|TRBJ2-1|few
CASSLYKLSYNEQFF
TGTGCCAGCAGCTTATATAAACTATCCTACAATGAGCAGTTCTTC
>TRBV5-6|.|TRBJ1-2|.
CASSLLFPGQKDYGYTF
TGTGCCAGCAGCCTCTTATTCCCGGGACAAAAGGACTATGGCTACACCTTC
>TRBV7-9|TRBD2|TRBJ2-1|.
CASSFRTSGRSEQFF
TGTGCCAGCAGCTTTAGGACTAGCGGGAGGTCTGAGCAGTTCTTC
>TRBV5-1|.|TRBJ2-7|.
CASSAASSYEQYF
TGCGCCAGCAGCGCCGCCAGCTCCTACGAGCAGTACTTC
>TRBV28|.|TRBJ2-3|.
CASNTESGDTQYF
TGTGCCAGCAATACCGAGTCGGGAGATACGCAGTATTTT
>TRBV10-1|.|TRBJ2-7|.
CASSEWVGGYEQYF
TGCGCCAGCAGTGAGTGGGTCGGGGGCTACGAGCAGTACTTC
>TRBV2|TRBD1|TRBJ2-7|.
CASIPGTAVLEQYF
TGTGCCAGCATTCCGGGGACAGCCGTCCTCGAGCAGTACTTC
>TRBV5-1|.|TRBJ2-2|.
CASSLGPATNTGELFF
TGCGCCAGCAGCTTGGGCCCCGCGACGAACACCGGGGAGCTGTTTTTT
>TRBV2|TRBD2|TRBJ2-1|.
CASSPRTSGDEQFF
TGTGCCAGCAGTCCCCGAACTAGCGGGGATGAGCAGTTCTTC
>TRBV18|TRBD1|TRBJ1-2|.
CASSPGTGGGGYTF
TGTGCCAGCTCACCCGGGACAGGGGGCGGCGGCTACACCTTC
>TRBV5-1|TRBD2|TRBJ2-7|.
CASRSRLAGSYEQYF
TGCGCCAGCAGGAGCCGACTAGCGGGAAGCTACGAGCAGTACTTC
>TRBV6-5|.|TRBJ2-1|.
CASRLRFSGEQFF
TGTGCCAGCAGACTACGATTTTCGGGAGAGCAGTTCTTC
>TRBV28|TRBD1|TRBJ1-1|.
CASSPIAGGPSYTEAFF
TGTGCCAGCAGTCCCATAGCAGGGGGCCCTTCCTACACTGAAGCTTTCTTT
>TRBV2|TRBD1|TRBJ1-1|many
CASSGDRNTEAFF
TGTGCCAGCAGTGGGGACAGGAACACTGAAGCTTTCTTT
>TRBV7-3|TRBD2|TRBJ2-1|.
CASSLKFSTSGYNEQFF
TGTGCCAGCAGCTTAAAGTTTAGTACTAGCGGCTACAATGAGCAGTTCTTC
>TRBV25-1|.|TRBJ2-7|.
CASSGGAYNYEQYF
TGTGCCAGCAGTGGGGGGGCCTACAACTACGAGCAGTACTTC
>TRBV14|.|TRBJ2-5|.
CASSKLGFPETQYF
TGTGCCAGCAGCAAGTTAGGGTTCCCCGAGACCCAGTACTTC
>TRBV4-1|TRBD2|TRBJ2-3|.
CASSRLPRVSGRGTDTQYF
TGCGCCAGCAGCCGCCTTCCGCGAGTCAGCGGGAGAGGTACAGATACGCAGTATTTT
>TRBV5-6|TRBD2|TRBJ2-2|.
CASSRIGLAGGTGELFF
TGTGCCAGCTCTCGGATAGGACTAGCGGGAGGCACCGGGGAGCTGTTTTTT
>TRBV10-1|.|TRBJ2-7|.
CASSSGGPYRYF
TGCGCCAGCAGCAGCGGAGGGCCTTATCGGTACTTC
>TRBV6-1|.|TRBJ2-5|.
CASSEGPLIFETQYF
TGTGCCAGCAGTGAAGGACCACTTATCTTCGAGACCCAGTACTTC
>TRBV27|.|TRBJ2-6|.
CASSLSLTVNVLTF
TGTGCCAGCAGTTTATCGTTGACCGTCAACGTCCTGACTTTC
>TRBV7-2|.|TRBJ1-5|.
CASSASGIGNNQPQHF
TGTGCCAGCAGCGCATCAGGGATTGGGAACAATCAGCCCCAGCATTTT
>TRBV28|.|TRBJ2-7|few
CASTGGGRYEQYF
TGTGCCAGCACAGGGGGAGGAAGGTACGAGCAGTACTTC
>TRBV7-2|.|TRBJ1-2|.
CASSPKTGLYHGYTF
TGTGCCAGCAGCCCCAAAACAGGGCTCTACCATGGCTACACCTTC
>TRBV30|.|TRBJ2-2|.
CAWNSGENTGELFF
TGTGCCTGGAATTCGGGAGAGAACACCGGGGAGCTGTTTTTT
>TRBV2|.|TRBJ1-4|.
CASSEGSGPGSEKLFF
TGTGCCAGCAGTGAAGGGTCAGGGCCCGGGAGTGAAAAACTGTTTTTT
>TRBV28|.|TRBJ1-1|.
CASSTSDRNTEAFF
TGTGCCAGCAGCACCTCTGACAGGAACACTGAAGCTTTCTTT
>TRBV6-5|.|TRBJ1-1|once
CASRRPGLEAFF
TGTGCCAGCAGGCGGCCGGGGCTTGAAGCTTTCTTT
>TRBV11-2|TRBD1|TRBJ2-7|few
CASSAGTGEYEQYF
TGTGCCAGCAGCGCCGGGACAGGAGAATACGAGCAGTACTTC
>TRBV30|.|TRBJ2-5|.
CAWSKRDTRQETQYF
TGTGCCTGGAGCAAGAGGGACACCCGGCAAGAGACCCAGTACTTC
>TRBV28|.|TRBJ1-2|.
CASSLPGTYGYTF
TGTGCCAGCAGCCTACCTGGAACCTATGGCTACACCTTC
>TRBV7-6|TRBD1|TRBJ2-5|.
CASSLQTGWGETQYF
TGTGCCAGCAGCCTTCAGACAGGGTGGGGAGAGACCCAGTACTTC
>TRBV30|.|TRBJ2-3|.
CAWRRGGGGDTQYF
TGTGCCTGGCGCAGGGGAGGTGGGGGAGATACGCAGTATTTT
>TRBV2|TRBD1|TRBJ2-1|.
CASSVEQGVTGEQFF
TGTGCCAGCAGTGTCGAACAGGGGGTAACGGGTGAGCAGTTCTTC
>TRBV19|TRBD1|TRBJ1-2|.
CASSIQGTGTNYGYTF
TGTGCCAGTAGTATACAGGGGACAGGTACTAACTATGGCTACACCTTC
>TRBV10-3|TRBD2|TRBJ2-2|.
CAISLAGPAGELFF
TGTGCCATCAGCTTAGCGGGCCCAGCCGGGGAGCTGTTTTTT
>TRBV6-5|.|TRBJ1-3|many
CASSYAGTLGNTIYF
TGTGCCAGCAGTTACGCCGGGACGTTAGGAAACACCATATATTTT
>TRBV28|.|TRBJ2-5|.
CASLRADQETQYF
TGTGCCAGCTTACGAGCGGACCAAGAGACCCAGTACTTC
>TRBV20-1|.|TRBJ2-5|.
CSARAEETQYF
TGCAGTGCTAGAGCTGAAGAGACCCAGTACTTC
>TRBV7-2|TRBD2|TRBJ2-1|.
CASSSSSGSYNEQFF
TGTGCCAGCAGCTCCTCTAGCGGGAGTTACAATGAGCAGTTCTTC
>TRBV2|TRBD2|TRBJ2-5|.
CASSEQLGGGQETQYF
TGTGCCAGCAGTGAACAGCTTGGGGGGGGACAAGAGACCCAGTACTTC
>TRBV7-9|.|TRBJ1-5|.
CASSSYGGGRDQPQHF
TGTGCCAGCAGCTCTTATGGCGGGGGGCGCGATCAGCCCCAGCATTTT
>TRBV7-2|.|TRBJ2-5|.
CASSLSSRASQTQYF
TGTGCCAGCAGCCTATCTAGTAGGGCCTCTCAGACCCAGTACTTC
>TRBV4-3|TRBD2|TRBJ2-7|.
CASSQVAGGPYEQYF
TGCGCCAGCAGCCAAGTCGCGGGAGGGCCCTACGAACAGTACTTC